The 24 T cell receptor beta chains presented below share a single source sample, sequenced in a study of technical replicates of blood from several donors. TCRdb's table, derived via immunoSEQ multiplex PCR, lists solely in-frame clones and lacks some. The sample contains about 59,000 clones, about 93% of which appear only once. What was sequenced was PBMCs. The receptors derive from a human donor in good health. Some clones in this sample may be carry-over from other donors' samples.

In regard to this clone: Other DNA variants within this sample encode the same CDR3. The chain links TRBV7-8 to TRBJ1-5; no clear D. Germline lookup yields CDR1 SGHVS and CDR2 FQNEAQ. The CDR3 extends over 16 amino acids. With 1 base removed from V and 2 bases from J, the gap between germline ends came to 12 bases. The CDR3 loop is CASSLGGRNGNQPQHF. CDR3 coding DNA: TGTGCCAGCAGCTTAGGAGGGAGAAACGGCAATCAGCCCCAGCATTTT.

DNA of the CDR3: TGTGCCAGCAGTTTAAACAGGGCGGGCACCGGGGAGCTGTTTTTT. The encoded protein is CASSLNRAGTGELFF. The rearrangement links TRBV28 to TRBJ2-2, with D perhaps TRBD1 (6 bases). Trimming left V 2 bases short and J 4 bases short, with 11 bases between. Germline V gene data show CDR1 as MDHEN and CDR2 as SYDVKM. CDR3 size: 15 residues.

This clone was picked up one time. V and J are TRBV29-1 and TRBJ1-1, with a possible D match to TRBD1 (5 bases). Germline V gives CDR1 SQVTM, CDR2 ANQGSEA. V gave up 5 bases and J gave up 4 bases, with 20 bases separating them. The CDR3 consists of 15 residues. The CDR3: CSVQMGGIWGTEAFF. CDR3 DNA: TGCAGCGTTCAAATGGGGGGGATTTGGGGCACTGAAGCTTTCTTT.

The V gene is TRBV4-3, the J gene TRBJ2-7; the D gene is possibly TRBD2 (5 bases). The V end was cut by 0 bases, the J end by 3 bases, with 12 bases between. CDR1 LGHNA and CDR2 YSLEER come from the germline V gene. The CDR3 sequence is 15 residues long. CDR3: CASSQDRVGSYEQYF. The CDR3 DNA is TGCGCCAGCAGCCAAGATCGGGTAGGGAGCTACGAGCAGTACTTC.

The chain links TRBV19 to TRBJ1-5; 7 nucleotides align to TRBD1. The CDR3 is 15 residues long. CDR1 and CDR2 (germline): LNHDA, SQIVND (reference sequence). V was clipped by 2 bases and J by 3 bases; unmatched bases: 4. CDR3 DNA sequence: TGTGCCAGTAGTATAACGACAGGGTACAATCAGCCCCAGCATTTT. This sequence encodes CASSITTGYNQPQHF. Supplemented by reference TRBV19 and TRBJ1-5, the full variable domain reads DGGITQSPKYLFRKEGQNVTLSCEQNLNHDAMYWYRQDPGQGLRLIYYSQIVNDFQKGDIAEGYSVSREKKESFPLTVTSAQKNPTAFYLCASSITTGYNQPQHFGDGTRLSIL.

The chain carries TRBV5-1 and TRBJ2-5; maybe TRBD1 (5 bases). This CDR3 contains 13 residues. From germline, CDR1 is SGHRS and CDR2 YFSETQ. Trimming took 4 bases from V and 2 from J, leaving 9 bases between them. The CDR3 protein is CASSQGVQETQYF. The CDR3 coding sequence is TGCGCCAGCAGCCAAGGGGTTCAAGAGACCCAGTACTTC.

The chain employs TRBV11-3 and TRBJ2-1; TRBD2 aligns across 13 bases. Germline values: CDR1 SGHNT, CDR2 YENEEA. J was trimmed by 8 bases and V by 1 base; bases with no gene match: 5. The CDR3 length is 16 residues. CDR3 residues: CASSLGTSGRLDEQFF. CDR3 sequence (DNA): TGTGCCAGCAGCTTAGGGACTAGCGGGAGACTAGATGAGCAGTTCTTC.

J is TRBJ2-3 and V is TRBV4-2; tentatively, D is TRBD2 (5 bases). The CDR3 extends over 16 amino acids. Deletions cut 4 bases from V and 0 bases from J, with 14 bases between. The germline CDR1 and CDR2 sequences are LGHNA and YNFKEQ. The CDR3 region has the DNA TGTGCCAGCAGCCTAGTCACCGGGGAAAGCACAGATACGCAGTATTTT. This gives the protein CASSLVTGESTDTQYF.

This clone was detected only once. V is TRBV4-3 and J is TRBJ2-7; D not resolved. Trimming left V 0 bases short and J 3 bases short, with 12 bases between. The CDR3 has 15 residues. Germline-derived CDR1 and CDR2 are LGHNA and YSLEER. The CDR3 is CASSQDWSRNYEQYF. The CDR3, as DNA: TGCGCCAGCAGCCAAGATTGGTCCAGAAACTACGAGCAGTACTTC.

The genes are TRBV6-4 and TRBJ2-3, with a weak D call TRBD1 (8 bases). Trimming left V 2 bases short and J 3 bases short, with 15 bases between. This CDR3 region has 16 residues. Looked up from germline, CDR1 is MRHNA and CDR2 is SNTAGT. The CDR3 region is CASSDGQGGSTDTQYF. The DNA of the CDR3 is TGTGCCAGCAGTGACGGACAGGGAGGGAGTACAGATACGCAGTATTTT.

The chain carries TRBV7-2 and TRBJ1-1; no firm D call. CDR1 and CDR2 (germline): SGHTA, FQGNSA. V lost 2 bases, J lost 1 base, and 8 bases lay in between. This CDR3 has 14 residues. This chain's CDR3 is CASSLMWANTEAFF. The CDR3 DNA is TGTGCCAGCAGCTTAATGTGGGCGAACACTGAAGCTTTCTTT.

V and J are TRBV7-2 and TRBJ2-7; D call uncertain. Per germline, CDR1 SGHTA and CDR2 FQGNSA. V was cut by 3 bases and J by 4 bases, with 4 bases left in between. The length of the CDR3 is 11 residues. Here the CDR3 reads CASSFMYEQYF. The CDR3 DNA reads TGTGCCAGCAGCTTTATGTACGAGCAGTACTTC.

J is TRBJ2-1 and V is TRBV5-1; the D is unclear. Germline CDR1 and CDR2: SGHRS and YFSETQ. CDR3 length equals 14 residues. With 0 bases removed from V and 7 bases from J, the gap between germline ends came to 11 bases. The CDR3 DNA reads as TGCGCCAGCAGCTTGGGCAGCGAATCGAATGAGCAGTTCTTC. Its protein is CASSLGSESNEQFF.

The chain is built from TRBV5-5 and TRBJ2-7; a weak D match, TRBD1 (6 bases). CDR1 is SGHKS, CDR2 YYEKEE, per germline (reference sequence). The CDR3 is made up of 15 amino acids. V shed 3 bases and J shed 3 bases, with 16 bases lying between them. CDR3 sequence reads: CASSSLTGGFYEQYF. In nucleotides, the CDR3 is TGTGCCAGCAGCTCGTTGACAGGTGGGTTCTACGAGCAGTACTTC.

This clone has just a few counts. The chain joins TRBV19 to TRBJ1-1; D is uncertain. Germline V gene lookup returns CDR1 LNHDA and CDR2 SQIVND (reference sequence). V was trimmed by 6 bases and J by 4 bases, leaving 12 bases between them. The CDR3 runs to 13 residues. CDR3 in amino acids: CASRWEGSTEAFF. In nucleotides, the CDR3 is TGTGCCAGTAGATGGGAGGGCTCCACTGAAGCTTTCTTT. Full variable domain (missing parts from reference TRBV19 and TRBJ1-1): DGGITQSPKYLFRKEGQNVTLSCEQNLNHDAMYWYRQDPGQGLRLIYYSQIVNDFQKGDIAEGYSVSREKKESFPLTVTSAQKNPTAFYLCASRWEGSTEAFFGQGTRLTVV.

This chain joins TRBV7-9 and TRBJ2-5, with D uncertain. The V and J ends lost 2 bases and 2 bases respectively, with 9 bases between them. There are 14 residues in the CDR3. Germline CDR1 is SEHNR and CDR2 is FQNEAQ (reference sequence). The CDR3 coding sequence is TGTGCCAGCAGCTTACGTCAGGAACAAGAGACCCAGTACTTC. Protein: CASSLRQEQETQYF. Based on the CDR3 plus reference TRBV7-9 and TRBJ2-5, the full variable domain is DTGVSQNPRHKITKRGQNVTFRCDPISEHNRLYWYRQTLGQGPEFLTYFQNEAQLEKSRLLSDRFSAERPKGSFSTLEIQRTEQGDSAMYLCASSLRQEQETQYFGPGTRLLVL.

The rearrangement links TRBV6-5 to TRBJ2-1; D is ambiguous. With 7 bases removed from V and 4 bases from J, the gap between germline ends came to 11 bases. This CDR3 is 13 amino acids long. CDR1 is MNHEY and CDR2 is SVGAGI in the germline V gene. The CDR3: CASTEIRYNEQFF. Written as DNA, the CDR3 is TGTGCCAGCACCGAGATTCGGTACAATGAGCAGTTCTTC.

The chain links TRBV12-5 to TRBJ2-1; unclear D gene. CDR3 length equals 15 residues. CDR1 and CDR2 (germline): LGHNT, FRNRAP. V was pared by 7 bases and J by 0 bases, with 13 bases between. The CDR3: CASAQRLSSYNEQFF. Here the CDR3 DNA reads TGTGCTAGTGCCCAACGATTGAGCTCCTACAATGAGCAGTTCTTC.

The V and J genes are TRBV27 and TRBJ2-7; 10 nucleotides align to TRBD2. The CDR3 is 16 amino acids. Germline loops: CDR1 MNHEY, CDR2 SMNVEV (reference sequence). V shed 5 bases and J 6 bases; nucleotides not matched to a gene: 13. The CDR3 here is CASSPRGLAGVFEQYF. The CDR3 nucleotides are TGTGCCAGCAGTCCTCGGGGGCTAGCGGGAGTGTTCGAGCAGTACTTC.

The V call is TRBV28, the J call TRBJ2-3; 11 bases fit TRBD1. The CDR3 sequence is 16 residues long. V was clipped by 6 bases and J by 6 bases; unmatched bases: 11. Germline V gives CDR1 MDHEN, CDR2 SYDVKM. The CDR3 nucleotides read TGTGCCAGCAGCGGCGGGACAGGGGGGGACTTGGATACGCAGTATTTT. Amino acids: CASSGGTGGDLDTQYF.

This chain joins TRBV7-2 and TRBJ2-3, with TRBD2 as a possible D gene (6 bases). The germline gives CDR1 SGHTA, CDR2 FQGNSA. The CDR3 runs 17 residues. Trimming cost V 3 bases and J 0 bases, with 16 bases left between them. CDR3 protein: CASSFRAGPSSTDTQYF. The CDR3 DNA reads as TGTGCCAGCAGCTTTAGAGCGGGTCCCTCTAGCACAGATACGCAGTATTTT.

CDR3 bases: TGTGCCAGCAGTTACTCGTTTCAAGGGGCAAGAGGCTACACCTTC. Amino acid sequence: CASSYSFQGARGYTF. The V call is TRBV6-5, the J call TRBJ1-2, with D possibly TRBD1 on 5 matching bases. Germline loops: CDR1 MNHEY, CDR2 SVGAGI. The CDR3 has 15 amino acids. The V end was cut by 0 bases, the J end by 8 bases, with 16 bases between.

V is TRBV7-2 and J is TRBJ2-5; D might be TRBD2 (6 bases). The germline V gene has CDR1 SGHTA and CDR2 FQGNSA. V lost 4 bases and J 3 bases, leaving 12 bases between the germline ends. The CDR3 has 14 amino acids. The CDR3 sequence: CASSSRRAEETQYF. The CDR3 DNA reads as TGTGCCAGCAGCTCCAGGAGGGCGGAAGAGACCCAGTACTTC.

CDR3 sequence (DNA): TGTGCCTGGAGTGTTTCTCAGGATTCACCCCTCCACTTT. This gives the protein CAWSVSQDSPLHF. The chain uses TRBV30 and TRBJ1-6; D remains ambiguous. Germline V gene sequence: CDR1 GTSNPN, CDR2 SVGIG (reference sequence). The germline V and J ends were trimmed by 0 bases and 8 bases, with 8 bases remaining between them. There are 13 residues in the CDR3.